This paragraph covers one T cell receptor beta chain sequence. Its antigen is still unknown. Isocitrate dehydrogenase mutation was absent in all glioblastoma patients. TCRdb's table, derived via immunoSEQ multiplex PCR, lists solely in-frame clones and lacks some. The data hold roughly 68,000 clones, with approximately 85% observed a single time. The data derive from a study of glioma-infiltrating T cells after dendritic cell vaccination. The ends were cut back, 3 bases at V and 6 bases at J, with 11 bases in the middle. The CDR3 covers 13 residues. Germline V gene sequence: CDR1 LNHDA, CDR2 SQIVND (reference sequence). The study, taken as a whole, reports: The cohort had few patients with full blood and tumor sets.

This TCR was sampled from a human donor with glioblastoma. The chain uses TRBV19 and TRBJ1-1; D call uncertain. This sample comprised blood, obtained before dendritic cell vaccination. The CDR3 bases are TGTGCCAGTAGTATTAGTCCAGGCGCTGAAGCTTTCTTT. Translating it yields CASSISPGAEAFF. Variable domain in full (rest from reference TRBV19 and TRBJ1-1): DGGITQSPKYLFRKEGQNVTLSCEQNLNHDAMYWYRQDPGQGLRLIYYSQIVNDFQKGDIAEGYSVSREKKESFPLTVTSAQKNPTAFYLCASSISPGAEAFFGQGTRLTVV.